This T cell receptor (beta chain) was observed in a study of T-cell memory formation after mild COVID-19. The study's findings and limits: Clones that got smaller from day 15 to 85 had even CD4/CD8, while clones growing later tipped toward CD4+.

Germline CDR1 is SGHRS and CDR2 is YFSETQ. CDR3 length: 19 amino acids. V dropped 0 bases and J dropped 1 base, with 20 bases sitting between them. From the 5' RACE reads, TCRdb called clonotypes with MiXCR, one entry per CDR3 protein. This sample has approximately 500,000 distinct CDR3 sequences, with 25% found just once. Concerning this clonotype: The antigen is unknown.

This TCR came from an adult woman who had mild COVID-19 (a few samples of this study predate the infection). Cell type and time point are not known. The chain links TRBV5-1 to TRBJ2-4, with a weak D call TRBD1 (6 bases). Sequences were obtained from PBMCs or a T cell subset sorted from them (not recorded which). Here the CDR3 DNA reads TGCGCCAGCAGCTTGGATGGGGTACTCACAGGGTTTGCCAAAAACATTCAGTACTTC. It specifies CASSLDGVLTGFAKNIQYF.